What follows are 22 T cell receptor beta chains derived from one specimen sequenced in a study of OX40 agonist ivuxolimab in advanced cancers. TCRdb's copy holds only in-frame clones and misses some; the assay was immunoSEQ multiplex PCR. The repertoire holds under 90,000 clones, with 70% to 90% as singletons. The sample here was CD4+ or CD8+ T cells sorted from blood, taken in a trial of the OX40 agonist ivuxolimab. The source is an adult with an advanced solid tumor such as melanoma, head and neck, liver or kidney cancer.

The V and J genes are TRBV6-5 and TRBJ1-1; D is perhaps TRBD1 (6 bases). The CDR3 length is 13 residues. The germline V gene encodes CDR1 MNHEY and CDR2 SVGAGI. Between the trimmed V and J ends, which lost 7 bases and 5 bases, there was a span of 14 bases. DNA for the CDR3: TGTGCCAGCACTCCGACGAGGGGGACTGAAGCTTTCTTT. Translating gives CASTPTRGTEAFF.

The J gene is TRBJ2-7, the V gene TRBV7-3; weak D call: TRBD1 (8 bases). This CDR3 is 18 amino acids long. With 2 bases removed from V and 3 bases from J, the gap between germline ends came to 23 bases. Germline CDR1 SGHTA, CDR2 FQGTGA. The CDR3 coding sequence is TGTGCCAGCAGCTTATACCCTGGACAGGGAGGGGACTACTACGAGCAGTACTTC. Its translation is CASSLYPGQGGDYYEQYF.

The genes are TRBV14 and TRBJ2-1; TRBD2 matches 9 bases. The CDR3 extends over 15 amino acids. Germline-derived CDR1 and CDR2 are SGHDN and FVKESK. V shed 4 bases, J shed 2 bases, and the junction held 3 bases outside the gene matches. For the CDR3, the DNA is TGTGCCAGCAGCCTGTTAGCGGGAGCCTACAATGAGCAGTTCTTC. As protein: CASSLLAGAYNEQFF.

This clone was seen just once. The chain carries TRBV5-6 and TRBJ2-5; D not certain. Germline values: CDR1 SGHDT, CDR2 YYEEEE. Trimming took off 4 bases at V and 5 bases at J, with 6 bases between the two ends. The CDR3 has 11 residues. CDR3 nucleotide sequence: TGTGCCAGCAGCGAGGACGAGACCCAGTACTTC. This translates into CASSEDETQYF.

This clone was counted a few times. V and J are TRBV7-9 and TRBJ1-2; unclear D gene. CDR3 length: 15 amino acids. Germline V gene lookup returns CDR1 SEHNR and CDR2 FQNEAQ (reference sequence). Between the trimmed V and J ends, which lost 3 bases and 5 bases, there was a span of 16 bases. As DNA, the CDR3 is TGTGCCAGCAGCTTTGATCGGACGGGAACTTATGGCTACACCTTC. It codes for CASSFDRTGTYGYTF.

The CDR3 here is CASSRQAASSTDTQYF. In nucleotides, the CDR3 is TGTGCCAGCAGCCGACAGGCGGCTTCTAGCACAGATACGCAGTATTTT. This chain links TRBV7-2 with TRBJ2-3, with D possibly being TRBD1 (6 bases). The CDR3 covers 16 residues. Germline CDR1 and CDR2: SGHTA and FQGNSA. V was clipped by 5 bases and J by 0 bases, with 15 bases between them.

Here the CDR3 DNA reads TGCAGCACCGAGCGGGGCGGCACTGAAGCTTTCTTT. Protein product: CSTERGGTEAFF. V gene TRBV29-1 combines with J gene TRBJ1-1, with D possibly TRBD1 on 5 matching bases. This CDR3 contains 12 residues. Trimming left V 8 bases short and J 4 bases short, with 14 bases between. The V gene's germline CDR1 is SQVTM and CDR2 ANQGSEA.

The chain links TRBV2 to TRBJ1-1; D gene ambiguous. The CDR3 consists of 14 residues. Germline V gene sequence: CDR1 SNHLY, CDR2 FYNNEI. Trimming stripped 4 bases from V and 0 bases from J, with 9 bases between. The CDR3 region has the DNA TGTGCCAGCAGTGTCATTGAGGTGAACACTGAAGCTTTCTTT. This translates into CASSVIEVNTEAFF.

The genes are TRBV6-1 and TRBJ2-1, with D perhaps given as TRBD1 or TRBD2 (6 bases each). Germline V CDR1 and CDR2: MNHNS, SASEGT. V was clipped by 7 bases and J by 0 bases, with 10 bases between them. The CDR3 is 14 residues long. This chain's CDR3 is CASIGGYSYNEQFF. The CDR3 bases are TGTGCCAGCATCGGGGGCTACTCCTACAATGAGCAGTTCTTC.

The CDR3 sequence is CASSPLGSNTGELFF. CDR3 nucleotides: TGTGCCAGCTCACCACTTGGATCGAACACCGGGGAGCTGTTTTTT. The J gene is TRBJ2-2, the V gene TRBV18, with unresolved D. CDR1 KGHSH and CDR2 LQKENI come from the germline V gene. V was clipped by 1 base and J by 0 bases, with 6 bases between them. The CDR3 has 15 residues.

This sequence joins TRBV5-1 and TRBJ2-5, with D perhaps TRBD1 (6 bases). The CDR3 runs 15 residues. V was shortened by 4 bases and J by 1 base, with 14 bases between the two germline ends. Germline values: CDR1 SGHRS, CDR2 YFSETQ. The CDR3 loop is CASSRGDTSQETQYF. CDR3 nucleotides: TGCGCCAGCAGCCGAGGGGACACCTCCCAAGAGACCCAGTACTTC.

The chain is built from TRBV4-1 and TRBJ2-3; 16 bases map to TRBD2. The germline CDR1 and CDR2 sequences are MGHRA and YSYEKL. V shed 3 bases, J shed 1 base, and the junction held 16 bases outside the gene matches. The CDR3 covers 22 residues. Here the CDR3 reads CASSQPFTGLAGGPGRTDTQYF. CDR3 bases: TGCGCCAGCAGCCAGCCTTTTACGGGACTAGCGGGAGGGCCAGGACGCACAGATACGCAGTATTTT.

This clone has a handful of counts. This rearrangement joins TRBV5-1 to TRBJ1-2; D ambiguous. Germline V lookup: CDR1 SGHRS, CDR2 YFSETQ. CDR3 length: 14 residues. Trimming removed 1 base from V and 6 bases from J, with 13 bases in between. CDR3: CASSLSAGSDGYTF. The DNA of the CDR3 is TGCGCCAGCAGCTTGTCGGCGGGTTCGGATGGCTACACCTTC.

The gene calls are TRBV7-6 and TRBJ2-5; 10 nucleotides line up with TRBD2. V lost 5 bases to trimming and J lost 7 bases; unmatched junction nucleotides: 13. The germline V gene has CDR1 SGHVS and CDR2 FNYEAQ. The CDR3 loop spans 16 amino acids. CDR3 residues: CASSPGIAGGLVTQYF. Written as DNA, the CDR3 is TGTGCCAGCAGCCCCGGTATAGCGGGAGGTTTGGTGACCCAGTACTTC.

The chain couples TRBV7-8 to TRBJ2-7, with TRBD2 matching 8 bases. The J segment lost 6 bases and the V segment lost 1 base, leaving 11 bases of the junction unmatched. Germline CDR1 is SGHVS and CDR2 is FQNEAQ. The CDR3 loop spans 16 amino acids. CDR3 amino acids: CASSLGAAGVTLEQYF. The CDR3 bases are TGTGCCAGCAGCTTAGGTGCAGCGGGAGTGACTCTCGAGCAGTACTTC.

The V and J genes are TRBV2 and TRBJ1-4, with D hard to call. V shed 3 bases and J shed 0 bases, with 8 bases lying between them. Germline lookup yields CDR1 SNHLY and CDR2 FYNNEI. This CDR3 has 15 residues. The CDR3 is CASSDEQSTNEKLFF. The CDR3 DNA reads TGTGCCAGCAGTGACGAACAGTCAACTAATGAAAAACTGTTTTTT.

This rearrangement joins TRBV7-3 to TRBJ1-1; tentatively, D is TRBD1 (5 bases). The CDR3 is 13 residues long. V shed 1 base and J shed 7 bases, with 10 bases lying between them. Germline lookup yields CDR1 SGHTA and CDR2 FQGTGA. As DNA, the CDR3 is TGTGCCAGCAGCTTAAGACGGGGGGATGAAGCTTTCTTT. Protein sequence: CASSLRRGDEAFF.

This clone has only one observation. CDR3 sequence: CASSPSTGAPNYGYTF. The CDR3 DNA reads TGTGCCAGCAGCCCCTCCACAGGTGCCCCTAACTATGGCTACACCTTC. J is TRBJ1-2 and V is TRBV5-6; a possible D gene is TRBD1 (5 bases). V lost 4 bases, J lost 0 bases, and 16 bases lay in between. The CDR3 length is 16 residues. CDR1 and CDR2 from the germline V gene are SGHDT and YYEEEE.

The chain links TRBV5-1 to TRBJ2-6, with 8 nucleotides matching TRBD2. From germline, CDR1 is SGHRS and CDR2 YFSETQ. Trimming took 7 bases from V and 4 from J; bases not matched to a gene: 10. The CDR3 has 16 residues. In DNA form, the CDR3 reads TGCGCCAGCTTTGCGGGAGGTTCTCTAGGGGCCAACGTCCTGACTTTC. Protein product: CASFAGGSLGANVLTF.

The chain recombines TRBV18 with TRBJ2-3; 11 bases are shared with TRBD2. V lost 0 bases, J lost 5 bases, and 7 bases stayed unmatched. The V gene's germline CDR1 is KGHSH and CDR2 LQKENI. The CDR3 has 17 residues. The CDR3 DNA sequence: TGTGCCAGCTCACCACCTGGGCTAGCGGGAGGAATAGATACGCAGTATTTT. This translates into CASSPPGLAGGIDTQYF.

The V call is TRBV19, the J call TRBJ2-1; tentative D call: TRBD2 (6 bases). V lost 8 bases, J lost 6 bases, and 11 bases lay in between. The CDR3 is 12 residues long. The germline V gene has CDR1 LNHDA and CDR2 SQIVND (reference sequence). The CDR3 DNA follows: TGTGCCAGTTTAGGAGGGAGCAATGAGCAGTTCTTC. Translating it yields CASLGGSNEQFF.

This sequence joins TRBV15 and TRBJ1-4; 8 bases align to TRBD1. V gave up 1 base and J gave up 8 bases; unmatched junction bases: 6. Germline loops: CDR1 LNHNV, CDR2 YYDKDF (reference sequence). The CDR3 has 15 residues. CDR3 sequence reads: CATSRVGQGAEKLFF. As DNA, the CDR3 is TGTGCCACCAGCAGAGTCGGTCAGGGGGCGGAAAAACTGTTTTTT.